This record covers a single T cell receptor beta chain. These data belong to a study of neoadjuvant anti-PD-1 for oral cavity cancer. Study overall: Most patients had three to four biweekly doses of 3 mg/kg nivolumab before resection. Patients without progression got a fourth dose around day 43.

Time point denoted: after neoadjuvant nivolumab, at surgical resection. Patients had newly diagnosed, untreated stage II-IVA oral cavity squamous cell carcinoma. Blood cells were analyzed directly, without culture or expansion. Trimming stripped 8 bases from V and 6 bases from J, with 11 bases between. Germline assignment: CDR1 SNHLY and CDR2 FYNNEI. This CDR3 comprises 13 residues. TCRdb keeps only in-frame clones here, not all; method: immunoSEQ multiplex PCR. The sample has roughly 15,000 clones, 65% to 80% seen once. The rearrangement uses TRBV2 and TRBJ1-6, with D maybe TRBD1 (5 bases). The receptor was derived from a person aged 35-79 years with oral cavity squamous cell carcinoma. Source: PBMCs, taken after nivolumab (anti-PD-1) treatment. Written as DNA, the CDR3 is TGTGCCAGCTGGGGACTGTTTAATTCACCCCTCCACTTT. This sequence encodes CASWGLFNSPLHF.